Below, 19 T cell receptor beta chains from the same sample are listed, as sequenced in a study of cytomegalovirus exposure and HLA in healthy donors. The PCR had 60 Vbeta and 13 Jbeta primers. The method was immunoSEQ multiplex PCR; TCRdb's version includes in-frame clones alone and lacks a portion of them. The sample has over 200,000 clones, 70% to 80% seen once. The specimen was PBMCs. Receptors were obtained from a male donor in good health and CMV-seronegative.

The genes are TRBV4-2 and TRBJ2-7; TRBD2 is a possible D gene (7 bases). V lost 0 bases and J lost 6, with 12 bases in between. Germline V gene sequence: CDR1 LGHNA, CDR2 YNFKEQ. The CDR3 is 14 residues long. DNA for the CDR3: TGTGCCAGCAGCCAAGATCCAAGGGGGGGCGAGCAGTACTTC. Its translation is CASSQDPRGGEQYF.

The chain recombines TRBV7-9 with TRBJ2-1; 12 bases map to TRBD2. J was trimmed by 9 bases and V by 6 bases; bases with no gene match: 6. Germline CDR1 reads SEHNR; CDR2 reads FQNEAQ (reference sequence). This CDR3 is 14 amino acids long. The chain's CDR3 is CASRDGLAGIEQFF. Here the CDR3 DNA reads TGTGCCAGCAGGGATGGACTAGCGGGAATTGAGCAGTTCTTC.

The rearrangement links TRBV19 to TRBJ2-1; the match to TRBD2 covers 9 bases. The V and J ends lost 4 bases and 8 bases, in that order; junction bases with no gene match: 9. This CDR3 has 15 residues. CDR1 and CDR2 from the germline V gene are LNHDA and SQIVND (reference sequence). The CDR3 nucleotides are TGTGCCAGTAGTACTCTAGCGGGAATCCGCTATGAGCAGTTCTTC. As protein: CASSTLAGIRYEQFF. The full variable domain, completed using reference TRBV19 and TRBJ2-1, is DGGITQSPKYLFRKEGQNVTLSCEQNLNHDAMYWYRQDPGQGLRLIYYSQIVNDFQKGDIAEGYSVSREKKESFPLTVTSAQKNPTAFYLCASSTLAGIRYEQFFGPGTRLTVL.

This clone was seen a few times. V is TRBV30 and J is TRBJ1-3; D is uncertain. The CDR3 runs to 12 residues. Germline values: CDR1 GTSNPN, CDR2 SVGIG (reference sequence). Trimming stripped 4 bases from V and 8 bases from J, with 12 bases between. CDR3 region: CAWTSRRDTIYF. The CDR3 DNA reads as TGTGCCTGGACCAGTCGGAGGGACACCATATATTTT.

The J gene is TRBJ1-6, the V gene TRBV6-4, with a tentative D call TRBD1 (5 bases). Germline CDR1 is MRHNA and CDR2 is SNTAGT. Between the trimmed V and J ends, which lost 4 bases and 11 bases, there was a span of 21 bases. The CDR3 is made up of 16 amino acids. CDR3 nucleotides: TGTGCCAGCAGTGCGGAGGGGATCGGGCTCGGAACACCCCTCCACTTT. Protein product: CASSAEGIGLGTPLHF.

Comments on this clone: One junction end disagrees with the germline gene, perhaps due to a read error. This chain joins TRBV4-1 and TRBJ2-1; 8 nucleotides align to TRBD2. Germline CDR1 is MGHRA and CDR2 is YSYEKL. The CDR3 has 15 amino acids. CDR3 region: CASSQDPSGFNEQFF. The CDR3 DNA reads as TGTGCCAGCAGCCAGGACCCTAGCGGGTTTAATGAGCAGTTCTTC.

The CDR3 DNA reads TGTGCCAGCAGCCTCGGAGGCAGGGGGAACACTGAAGCTTTCTTT. Translation: CASSLGGRGNTEAFF. V and J are TRBV28 and TRBJ1-1; possible D gene TRBD1, 6 bases. CDR1 MDHEN and CDR2 SYDVKM come from the germline V gene. Trimming pared 6 bases from V and 1 base from J, leaving 15 bases between. The CDR3 spans 15 residues.

The genes are TRBV11-2 and TRBJ2-2, with D maybe TRBD2 (5 bases). With 1 base removed from V and 9 bases from J, the gap between germline ends came to 12 bases. This CDR3 is built from 14 residues. Germline V gene sequence: CDR1 SGHAT, CDR2 FQNNGV. The CDR3 here is CASSLVRGNRELFF. The DNA of the CDR3 is TGTGCCAGCAGCTTAGTCCGAGGGAACAGGGAGCTGTTTTTT.

The chain recombines TRBV7-3 with TRBJ1-3; D remains unclear. Germline values: CDR1 SGHTA, CDR2 FQGTGA. V lost 2 bases and J 4 bases, leaving 15 bases between the germline ends. There are 16 residues in the CDR3. The CDR3 is CASSLGSGLGGNTIYF. The CDR3 nucleotides are TGTGCCAGCAGCTTAGGGTCGGGATTGGGCGGAAACACCATATATTTT.

This clone was seen only once. This chain joins TRBV11-3 and TRBJ2-5; perhaps TRBD2 as D (6 bases). The CDR3 consists of 14 residues. V shed 1 base and J shed 5 bases, with 11 bases lying between them. The germline gives CDR1 SGHNT, CDR2 YENEEA. DNA for the CDR3: TGTGCCAGCAGCTTAGCCGGGAGTGGTGAGACCCAGTACTTC. Protein: CASSLAGSGETQYF.

The V gene is TRBV19, the J gene TRBJ2-7; 7 nucleotides agree with TRBD2. V shed 4 bases, J shed 3 bases, and the junction held 9 bases outside the gene matches. The germline V gene has CDR1 LNHDA and CDR2 SQIVND (reference sequence). This CDR3 comprises 15 residues. The CDR3 protein is CASSSSGPGGYEQYF. CDR3 in DNA: TGTGCCAGTAGTAGCTCGGGACCGGGGGGCTACGAGCAGTACTTC.

DNA of the CDR3: TGTGCCAGCAGGAGCCAGGGCTCATCAGGGGGAGGCAATCAGCCCCAGCATTTT. Its protein is CASRSQGSSGGGNQPQHF. V usage is TRBV28 and J usage is TRBJ1-5; 7 bases fit TRBD1. Per the germline V gene, CDR1 is MDHEN and CDR2 is SYDVKM. Trimming took 6 bases from V and 2 from J; bases not matched to a gene: 16. This CDR3 is 18 amino acids long.

V usage is TRBV6-1 and J usage is TRBJ2-1, with 12 bases lining up with TRBD2. There are 15 residues in the CDR3. Looked up from germline, CDR1 is MNHNS and CDR2 is SASEGT. J was trimmed by 4 bases and V by 9 bases; bases with no gene match: 7. CDR3 in DNA: TGTGCCAGTGCTAGCGGGAGGGAACAATACAATGAGCAGTTCTTC. As protein: CASASGREQYNEQFF.

The rearrangement links TRBV9 to TRBJ1-5, with 7 bases identical to TRBD1. The J segment lost 5 bases and the V segment lost 3 bases, leaving 8 bases of the junction unmatched. From germline, CDR1 is SGDLS and CDR2 YYNGEE. This CDR3 has 15 amino acids. This CDR3 is CASSAQQGPDQPQHF. CDR3 DNA: TGTGCCAGCAGCGCTCAACAGGGGCCGGATCAGCCCCAGCATTTT.

Comment on this clone: An end of the junction does not agree with germline; a read error may underlie this. The chain employs TRBV29-1 and TRBJ1-1; D possibly corresponds to TRBD1 (6 bases). Germline V gene sequence: CDR1 SQVTM, CDR2 ANQGSEA. The CDR3 is made up of 12 amino acids. The CDR3 sequence: CRVGTGRAEAFF. CDR3 DNA sequence: TGCAGGGTTGGAACAGGGAGGGCTGAAGCTTTCTTT. Combining the CDR3 with reference TRBV29-1 and TRBJ1-1 gives the whole variable domain SAVISQKPSRDICQRGTSLTIQCQVDSQVTMMFWYRQQPGQSLTLIATANQGSEATYESGFVIDKFPISRPNLTFSTLTVSNMSPEDSSIYLCRVGTGRAEAFFGQGTRLTVV.

The chain's CDR3 is CASSLMRTGELFF. CDR3 bases: TGTGCCAGCAGCTTGATGAGAACCGGGGAGCTGTTTTTT. J is TRBJ2-2 and V is TRBV5-6; no clear D gene. The V end was cut by 1 base, the J end by 5 bases, with 6 bases between. The length of the CDR3 is 13 residues. CDR1 is SGHDT and CDR2 is YYEEEE in the germline V gene.

The J gene is TRBJ2-3, the V gene TRBV7-2; TRBD2 matches 10 bases. This CDR3 is 16 amino acids long. V was clipped by 6 bases and J by 10 bases; unmatched bases: 16. Germline CDR1 is SGHTA and CDR2 is FQGNSA. CDR3 nucleotide sequence: TGTGCCAGCAGGATATCAGGGCTAGCGGGAGCGGTGGCGCAGTATTTT. It yields the protein CASRISGLAGAVAQYF.

This chain links TRBV9 with TRBJ2-3; weak D call: TRBD2 (6 bases). This CDR3 is built from 14 residues. Trimming stripped 4 bases from V and 4 bases from J, with 13 bases between. Germline CDR1 SGDLS, CDR2 YYNGEE. The CDR3 nucleotides are TGTGCCAGCAGCCCGGGAGTCGTGGCAGATACGCAGTATTTT. Encoded protein: CASSPGVVADTQYF.

V gene TRBV5-1 combines with J gene TRBJ2-3, with D unclear. Germline V lookup: CDR1 SGHRS, CDR2 YFSETQ. V was pared by 4 bases and J by 0 bases, with 12 bases between. The CDR3 runs 15 residues. This CDR3 reads CASSILSRSTDTQYF. For the CDR3, the DNA is TGCGCCAGCAGCATATTATCGAGAAGCACAGATACGCAGTATTTT.